This T cell receptor beta chain comes out of a study of human T cells and chemical hapten exposure. For the study at large: A 2 cm by 2 cm inner upper arm patch received 2% DPC for sensitization. Broader study findings: Controls formed significantly fewer large CDR3 similarity clusters than expanded TCRs did. There was no change with DPC sensitization in TCRs above 1 in 1000 frequency.

The germline gives CDR1 WNHNN, CDR2 SYGVQD (reference sequence). Germline trimming cut 0 bases from V and 3 bases from J; bases unmatched to any gene: 6. The CDR3 runs 17 residues. This clonotype showed up just a few times. Its antigen is not known. Documented time point: patch test 1, 2 weeks after DPC sensitization. Treatment in this sample: therapeutic diphenylcyclopropenone sensitization with weekly scalp DPC. It was the library that attached unique molecular identifiers to individual cDNA molecules. TCRdb ran MiXCR on the RACE reads and lists one entry per CDR3 protein. The sample lists 300,000 to 450,000 distinct CDR3 sequences, 4.8% seen once, with 2% to 2.5% in the top ten.

This specimen was whole blood, taken in connection with sensitization to the hapten diphenylcyclopropenone (DPC). V gene TRBV10-1 combines with J gene TRBJ2-2; the match to TRBD1 covers 8 bases. The TCR was taken from a woman between 45 and 65 years old with alopecia areata. Some clones in this sample may be carry-over from other donors' samples. As DNA, the CDR3 is TGCGCCAGCAGTGAGTCCCCAGGGGGCTTCGACACCGGGGAGCTGTTTTTT. Amino acids: CASSESPGGFDTGELFF.